The 27 T cell receptor beta chains below were found in one sample sequenced in a study of blood T cell repertoires in COVID-19. Method: immunoSEQ multiplex PCR; TCRdb's copy keeps in-frame clones and lacks some. The sample holds fewer than 400,000 clones, approximately 89% seen once. Sample: PBMCs or T cells enriched from blood (not recorded which). All receptors come from a woman aged 25 to 39 who had recovered from COVID-19.

The V and J genes are TRBV3-1 (or the pseudogene TRBV3-2) and TRBJ2-3; 8 bases are a match to TRBD2. From germline, CDR1 is LGHDT and CDR2 YNNKEL (reference sequence). Unmatched junction bases numbered 13, after V lost 2 bases and J lost 6 bases. The CDR3 extends over 17 amino acids. The CDR3 DNA is TGTGCCAGCAGCCAAAGTGGTCGGGGGGGCCACTGCGATACGCAGTATTTT. The encoded protein is CASSQSGRGGHCDTQYF.

The chain couples TRBV28 to TRBJ1-2; D call uncertain. The CDR3 contains 17 residues. Germline CDR1 reads MDHEN; CDR2 reads SYDVKM. V was clipped by 6 bases and J by 1 base, with 21 bases between them. CDR3 sequence reads: CASSPHSAGSHNYGYTF. CDR3 sequence (DNA): TGTGCCAGCAGCCCTCACTCTGCCGGTTCCCATAACTATGGCTACACCTTC.

The chain recombines TRBV11-3 with TRBJ2-2; 10 nucleotides agree with TRBD2. The CDR3 has 15 residues. V lost 2 bases and J lost 9; bases outside the gene matches: 6. The germline gives CDR1 SGHNT, CDR2 YENEEA. The CDR3 is CASSLSSGSGRELFF. CDR3 coding DNA: TGTGCCAGCAGCTTATCTAGCGGGAGTGGCCGGGAGCTGTTTTTT.

The chain recombines TRBV28 with TRBJ2-5; 7 bases are shared with TRBD1. Germline V gives CDR1 MDHEN, CDR2 SYDVKM. CDR3 length equals 16 residues. The V gene end was trimmed by 8 bases and the J gene end by 4 bases; junction bases not matched to a gene: 16. The CDR3 DNA reads TGTGCCAGCGGAGCAAAAACAGGGGTTCTGAGAGAGACCCAGTACTTC. As protein: CASGAKTGVLRETQYF. Filled out from reference TRBV28 and TRBJ2-5, the complete variable domain reads DVKVTQSSRYLVKRTGEKVFLECVQDMDHENMFWYRQDPGLGLRLIYFSYDVKMKEKGDIPEGYSVSREKKERFSLILESASTNQTSMYLCASGAKTGVLRETQYFGPGTRLLVL.

V is TRBV27 and J is TRBJ2-2; 8 positions match TRBD1. Germline V gene sequence: CDR1 MNHEY, CDR2 SMNVEV (reference sequence). The CDR3 totals 16 residues. V trimming: 7 bases; J trimming: 1 base; junction bases outside the gene matches: 8. The DNA for the CDR3 is TGTGCCAGCACCCCTCTGGGGACAGGGAACACCGGGGAGCTGTTTTTT. This encodes CASTPLGTGNTGELFF.

The rearrangement uses TRBV27 and TRBJ2-7; 10 positions match TRBD1. In germline, CDR1 is MNHEY, CDR2 SMNVEV (reference sequence). After removal of 5 bases from V and 0 bases from J, the junction contained 7 bases not matched to a gene. The CDR3 consists of 16 residues. The CDR3 bases are TGTGCCAGCAGTGTAGGGAGGACAGGGGGCTCCTACGAGCAGTACTTC. Translated: CASSVGRTGGSYEQYF.

V and J are TRBV4-2 and TRBJ2-3; D is ambiguous. The V and J ends lost 3 bases and 6 bases respectively, with 10 bases between them. CDR1 and CDR2 (germline): LGHNA, YNFKEQ. CDR3 length: 13 residues. For the CDR3, the DNA is TGTGCCAGCAGCCAGGAAGCGTCTGATACGCAGTATTTT. Its translation is CASSQEASDTQYF.

The chain couples TRBV30 to TRBJ1-1, with D uncertain. The V and J ends lost 2 bases and 8 bases respectively, with 9 bases between them. CDR1 and CDR2 (germline): GTSNPN, SVGIG (reference sequence). This CDR3 has 11 amino acids. Here the CDR3 reads CAWSTVEEAFF. As DNA, the CDR3 is TGTGCCTGGAGTACGGTGGAGGAAGCTTTCTTT.

This rearrangement joins TRBV15 to TRBJ2-7; maybe TRBD1 (7 bases). Between the trimmed V and J ends, which lost 5 bases and 0 bases, there was a span of 14 bases. The germline gives CDR1 LNHNV, CDR2 YYDKDF (reference sequence). The CDR3 runs to 15 residues. CDR3 in DNA: TGTGCCACCAGCCGCGGGGACAGTACCTCCTACGAGCAGTACTTC. Translating gives CATSRGDSTSYEQYF. Looking up the rest from reference TRBV15 and TRBJ2-7 gives the full variable domain: DAMVIQNPRYQVTQFGKPVTLSCSQTLNHNVMYWYQQKSSQAPKLLFHYYDKDFNNEADTPDNFQSRRPNTSFCFLDIRSPGLGDTAMYLCATSRGDSTSYEQYFGPGTRLTVT.

The CDR3 DNA sequence: TGTGCCAGCAGCACACTAGCGGGGGGGCATCGCAATGAGCAGTTCTTC. It yields the protein CASSTLAGGHRNEQFF. This chain uses TRBV3-1 (or the pseudogene TRBV3-2) with TRBJ2-1, with 13 bases fitting TRBD2. Germline loops: CDR1 LGHDT, CDR2 YNNKEL (reference sequence). The CDR3 consists of 16 residues. Unmatched junction bases numbered 7, after V lost 5 bases and J lost 6 bases.

This chain joins TRBV5-6 and TRBJ1-2; D not resolved. The V and J ends lost 4 bases and 6 bases respectively, with 16 bases between them. The germline gives CDR1 SGHDT, CDR2 YYEEEE. The CDR3 extends over 14 amino acids. The CDR3 sequence: CASSRLVGVHGYTF. CDR3 DNA: TGTGCCAGCAGCCGACTAGTCGGAGTCCATGGCTACACCTTC.

The chain couples TRBV9 to TRBJ2-1; D is unresolved. Trimming shortened V by 2 bases and J by 3 bases, and 6 bases separated the two germline ends. The CDR3 extends over 13 amino acids. From germline, CDR1 is SGDLS and CDR2 YYNGEE. CDR3 region: CASSVNIYNEQFF. CDR3 coding DNA: TGTGCCAGCAGCGTTAACATCTACAATGAGCAGTTCTTC.

The chain joins TRBV10-1 to TRBJ2-2, with a tentative D call TRBD2 (6 bases). The V gene's germline CDR1 is WNHNN and CDR2 SYGVQD (reference sequence). With 6 bases removed from V and 6 bases from J, the gap between germline ends came to 11 bases. There are 13 residues in the CDR3. CDR3 sequence reads: CASSDWRAGELFF. The CDR3 DNA reads TGCGCCAGCAGCGACTGGAGGGCCGGGGAGCTGTTTTTT.

The chain links TRBV19 to TRBJ1-2; D remains ambiguous. The V and J ends lost 3 bases and 5 bases respectively, with 10 bases between them. Germline V lookup: CDR1 LNHDA, CDR2 SQIVND (reference sequence). This CDR3 has 13 amino acids. The CDR3 nucleotides are TGTGCCAGTAGTATGGGCAGGAGGTATGGCTACACCTTC. This sequence encodes CASSMGRRYGYTF.

This chain uses TRBV10-3 with TRBJ1-2, with 8 bases identical to TRBD1. The CDR3 has 18 amino acids. Germline trimming cut 3 bases from V and 6 bases from J; bases unmatched to any gene: 18. Germline assignment: CDR1 ENHRY and CDR2 SYGVKD. CDR3 residues: CAISDRDRHGKGGDGYTF. The CDR3 DNA is TGTGCCATCAGTGATCGGGACAGGCACGGGAAAGGGGGTGATGGCTACACCTTC.

This chain uses TRBV11-2 with TRBJ2-5; D gene ambiguous. This CDR3 contains 14 residues. V lost 3 bases and J lost 2, with 10 bases in between. Germline V gives CDR1 SGHAT, CDR2 FQNNGV. The CDR3, as DNA: TGTGCCAGCAGCTTGGGCTCCAATCAAGAGACCCAGTACTTC. This encodes CASSLGSNQETQYF.

The gene calls are TRBV3-1 (or the pseudogene TRBV3-2) and TRBJ2-5; tentatively, D is TRBD1 (6 bases). CDR1 LGHDT and CDR2 YNNKEL come from the germline V gene (reference sequence). V was pared by 4 bases and J by 1 base, with 7 bases between. CDR3 length: 13 amino acids. In nucleotides, the CDR3 is TGTGCCAGCAGCCGGGACATCCAAGAGACCCAGTACTTC. This gives the protein CASSRDIQETQYF.

The gene calls are TRBV7-9 and TRBJ1-2, with 12 bases lining up with TRBD1. The CDR3 sequence is 15 residues long. Germline V CDR1 and CDR2: SEHNR, FQNEAQ (reference sequence). Trimming at V came to 5 bases and at J to 7 bases, leaving 8 bases not matched to a gene. The CDR3 DNA follows: TGTGCCAGCAGCGCACCGGGACAGGGGGCGAGTGGCTACACCTTC. This codes for CASSAPGQGASGYTF.

This clone was detected only once. The chain employs TRBV9 and TRBJ1-2, with a possible D match to TRBD1 (5 bases). This CDR3 is built from 12 residues. V was pared by 3 bases and J by 5 bases, with 8 bases between. Per germline, CDR1 SGDLS and CDR2 YYNGEE. CDR3 DNA sequence: TGTGCCAGCAGCGCCAGACAGTATGGCTACACCTTC. It translates to CASSARQYGYTF.

This clone has only a few counts. The chain links TRBV18 to TRBJ2-2; no reliable D call. Germline CDR1 reads KGHSH; CDR2 reads LQKENI. The CDR3 is 14 residues long. V lost 3 bases, J lost 4 bases, and 9 bases lay in between. DNA for the CDR3: TGTGCCAGCTCACCTAGTTTCGTCACCGGGGAGCTGTTTTTT. This gives the protein CASSPSFVTGELFF. Based on the CDR3 plus reference TRBV18 and TRBJ2-2, the full variable domain is NAGVMQNPRHLVRRRGQEARLRCSPMKGHSHVYWYRQLPEEGLKFMVYLQKENIIDESGMPKERFSAEFPKEGPSILRIQQVVRGDSAAYFCASSPSFVTGELFFGEGSRLTVL.

This clone was seen a handful of times. The chain has TRBV5-1 and TRBJ1-1, with no clear D. The CDR3 runs 14 residues. Germline CDR1 reads SGHRS; CDR2 reads YFSETQ. Between the trimmed V and J ends, which lost 0 bases and 4 bases, there was a span of 10 bases. The CDR3 DNA reads as TGCGCCAGCAGCTTGGATCTGGGAGGCACTGAAGCTTTCTTT. Its protein product is CASSLDLGGTEAFF.

This chain connects TRBV6-5 to TRBJ1-1, with TRBD1 matching over 7 bases. V shed 6 bases, J shed 5 bases, and the junction held 15 bases outside the gene matches. Germline CDR1 and CDR2: MNHEY and SVGAGI. CDR3 size: 16 residues. The CDR3 DNA sequence: TGTGCCAGCAGCTACACTAGGAGACAGGGTCGGACTGAAGCTTTCTTT. As protein: CASSYTRRQGRTEAFF.

The V call is TRBV2, the J call TRBJ1-1; 7 bases are a match to TRBD1. V trimming: 3 bases; J trimming: 9 bases; junction bases outside the gene matches: 7. This CDR3 is 13 amino acids long. Germline-derived CDR1 and CDR2 are SNHLY and FYNNEI. Written as DNA, the CDR3 is TGTGCCAGCAGTGACAGGACAGGACGGCAAGCTTTCTTT. Its translation: CASSDRTGRQAFF.

This chain links TRBV7-2 with TRBJ2-7; 10 bases are shared with TRBD1. This CDR3 has 16 amino acids. CDR1 and CDR2 (germline): SGHTA, FQGNSA. Germline trimming cut 4 bases from V and 0 bases from J; bases unmatched to any gene: 6. This CDR3 is CASSSRDRGVSYEQYF. DNA for the CDR3: TGTGCCAGCAGCTCGAGGGACAGGGGAGTCTCCTACGAGCAGTACTTC.

This clone was detected a few times. This sequence joins TRBV7-9 and TRBJ1-1; D unresolved. This CDR3 is 15 amino acids long. CDR1 is SEHNR, CDR2 FQNEAQ, per germline (reference sequence). V dropped 5 bases and J dropped 3 bases, with 16 bases sitting between them. The CDR3 DNA is TGTGCCAGCAGCAGAGGCGTCGGGGAGGACACTGAAGCTTTCTTT. Its protein is CASSRGVGEDTEAFF.

The chain combines TRBV18 with TRBJ1-1; weak D call: TRBD1 (5 bases). The V end lost 1 base, the J end lost 0 bases, and 9 bases lay between the germline ends. The CDR3 spans 15 residues. The germline CDR1 and CDR2 sequences are KGHSH and LQKENI. CDR3 nucleotide sequence: TGTGCCAGCTCACCACAGGGGTCCATGAACACTGAAGCTTTCTTT. Translated, it gives CASSPQGSMNTEAFF.

The CDR3 reads CASSGGTGIEKLFF. CDR3 sequence (DNA): TGTGCCAGCAGCGGAGGGACTGGGATCGAAAAACTGTTTTTT. The chain couples TRBV9 to TRBJ1-4, with TRBD1 as a possible D gene (5 bases). Germline loops: CDR1 SGDLS, CDR2 YYNGEE. V was clipped by 3 bases and J by 8 bases, with 14 bases between them. CDR3 length: 14 amino acids.